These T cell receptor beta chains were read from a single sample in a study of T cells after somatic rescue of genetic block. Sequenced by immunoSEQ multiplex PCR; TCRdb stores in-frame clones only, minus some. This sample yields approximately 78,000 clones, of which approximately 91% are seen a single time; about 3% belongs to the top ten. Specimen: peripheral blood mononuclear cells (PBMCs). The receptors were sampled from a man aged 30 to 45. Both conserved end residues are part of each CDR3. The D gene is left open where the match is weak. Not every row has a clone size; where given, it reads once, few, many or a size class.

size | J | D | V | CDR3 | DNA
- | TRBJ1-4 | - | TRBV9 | CASSVGVLVWPPANEKLFF | TGTGCCAGCAGCGTAGGGGTACTGGTTTGGCCTCCGGCTAATGAAAAACTGTTTTTT
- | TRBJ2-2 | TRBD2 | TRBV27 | CASSLEGGPAGELFF | TGTGCCAGCAGTTTAGAGGGAGGGCCTGCCGGGGAGCTGTTTTTT
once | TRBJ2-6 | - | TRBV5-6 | CASSLGGPYSGANVLTF | TGTGCCAGCAGCTTAGGGGGACCCTACTCTGGGGCCAACGTCCTGACTTTC
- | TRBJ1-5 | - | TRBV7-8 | CASSYLETGPNSQHF | TGTGCCAGCAGCTACCTGGAGACAGGTCCCAATTCCCAGCATTTT
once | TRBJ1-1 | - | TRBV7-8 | CASSLGPGNTEAFF | TGTGCCAGCAGCTTAGGACCAGGGAACACTGAAGCTTTCTTT
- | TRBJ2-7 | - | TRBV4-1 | CASSQIRGNIVRYF | TGCGCCAGCAGCCAAATCAGGGGTAACATAGTCCGGTACTTC
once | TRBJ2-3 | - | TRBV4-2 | CASSPNRSPDTQYF | TGTGCCAGCAGCCCGAACCGATCGCCAGATACGCAGTATTTT
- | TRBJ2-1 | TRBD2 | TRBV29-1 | CSVDGLAGDNEQFF | TGCAGCGTTGATGGACTAGCGGGAGACAATGAGCAGTTCTTC
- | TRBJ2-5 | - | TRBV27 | CASSLLNREETQYF | TGTGCCAGCAGTTTACTAAACAGGGAAGAGACCCAGTACTTC
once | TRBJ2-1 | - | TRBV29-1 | CSVQAYNEQFF | TGCAGCGTTCAAGCCTACAATGAGCAGTTCTTC
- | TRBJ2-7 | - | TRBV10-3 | CAIGGAPTYEQYF | TGTGCCATCGGAGGGGCACCGACCTACGAGCAGTACTTC
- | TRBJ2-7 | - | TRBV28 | CASSLEQGWEQYF | TGTGCCAGCAGTTTAGAGCAGGGGTGGGAGCAGTACTTC
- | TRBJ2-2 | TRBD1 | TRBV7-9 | CASSNPGQGGPGELFF | TGTGCCAGCAGCAATCCGGGACAGGGGGGACCCGGGGAGCTGTTTTTT
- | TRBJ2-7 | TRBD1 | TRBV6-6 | CASSRQGSSYEQYF | TGTGCCAGCAGTCGACAGGGGAGCTCCTACGAGCAGTACTTC
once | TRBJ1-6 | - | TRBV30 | CAWRAGAWNSPLHF | TGTGCCTGGAGGGCAGGGGCTTGGAATTCACCCCTCCACTTT
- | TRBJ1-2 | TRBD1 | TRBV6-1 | CASSGLRGTGHGYTF | TGTGCCAGCAGTGGACTACGGGGGACAGGGCACGGCTACACCTTC
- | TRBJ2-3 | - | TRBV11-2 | CASSLGLAHDTQYF | TGTGCCAGCAGCTTAGGGCTAGCTCATGATACGCAGTATTTT
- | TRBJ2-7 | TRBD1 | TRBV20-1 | CSVGQGYEQYF | TGCAGTGTTGGACAGGGGTACGAGCAGTACTTC
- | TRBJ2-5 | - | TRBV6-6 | CASSPQETQYF | TGTGCCAGCAGCCCCCAAGAGACCCAGTACTTC
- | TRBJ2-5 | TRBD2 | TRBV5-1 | CASSLGRGTSGLQETQYF | TGCGCCAGCAGCTTGGGACGGGGGACTAGCGGGTTACAAGAGACCCAGTACTTC
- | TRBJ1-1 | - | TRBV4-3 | CASSQDRLNTEAFF | TGCGCCAGCAGCCAAGACAGGCTGAACACTGAAGCTTTCTTT
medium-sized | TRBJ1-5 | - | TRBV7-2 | CASSLDTLENRPQHF | TGTGCCAGCAGCTTAGACACACTAGAGAACAGGCCCCAGCATTTT
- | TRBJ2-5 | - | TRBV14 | CASSQVYMGRGEETQYF | TGTGCCAGCAGCCAAGTCTATATGGGGCGAGGGGAAGAGACCCAGTACTTC
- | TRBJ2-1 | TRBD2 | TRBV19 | CASSSGGAGFNEQFF | TGTGCCAGTTCTAGCGGGGGGGCCGGATTCAATGAGCAGTTCTTC
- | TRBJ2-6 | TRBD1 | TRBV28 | CASRDRETSGANVLTF | TGTGCCAGCAGGGACAGGGAAACCTCTGGGGCCAACGTCCTGACTTTC
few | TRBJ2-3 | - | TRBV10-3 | CAISESVDSPKDTQYF | TGTGCCATCAGTGAGTCCGTCGACAGCCCAAAAGATACGCAGTATTTT
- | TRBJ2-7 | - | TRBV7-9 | CASSLEEQEGGEQYF | TGTGCCAGCAGCTTAGAGGAGCAAGAGGGTGGGGAGCAGTACTTC
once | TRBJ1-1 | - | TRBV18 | CASSAGRNTEAFF | TGTGCCAGCTCAGCCGGGAGGAACACTGAAGCTTTCTTT
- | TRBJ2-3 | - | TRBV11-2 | CASSAKGGSQYF | TGTGCCAGCAGCGCCAAAGGGGGGTCACAGTATTTT
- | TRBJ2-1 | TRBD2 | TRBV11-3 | CASSYSGRVYEQFF | TGTGCCAGCAGTTATAGCGGGAGGGTCTATGAGCAGTTCTTC